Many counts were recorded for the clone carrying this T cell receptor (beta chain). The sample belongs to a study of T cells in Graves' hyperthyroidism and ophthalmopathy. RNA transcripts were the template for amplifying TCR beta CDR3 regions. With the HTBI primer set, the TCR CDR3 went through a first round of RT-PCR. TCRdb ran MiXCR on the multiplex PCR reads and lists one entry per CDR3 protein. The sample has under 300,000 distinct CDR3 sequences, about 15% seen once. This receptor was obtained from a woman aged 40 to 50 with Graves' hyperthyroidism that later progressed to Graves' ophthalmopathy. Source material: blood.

In DNA, the CDR3 is TGCAGTGCCAGAAACGCGACCGGGACACCCCTCCACTTT. It codes for CSARNATGTPLHF. The rearrangement joins TRBV20-1 to TRBJ1-6; D unclear. Germline lookup yields CDR1 DFQATT and CDR2 SNEGSKA (reference sequence). V was clipped by 6 bases and J by 11 bases, with 17 bases between them. The CDR3 length is 13 residues.